This passage covers 21 T cell receptor beta chains from one sample sequenced in a study of OX40 agonist ivuxolimab in advanced cancers. Libraries came from the immunoSEQ multiplex PCR assay. TCRdb took over this immuneACCESS table, retaining in-frame rearrangements with V and J assigned. Such tables are incomplete; in checked studies, under half of the missing clones stem from an unresolved V gene, and the remainder is unexplained. The table for this sample lists about 40,000 clones; 85% to 90% of them were counted only once. Together, the top ten hold 2% to 3% of the sample. This specimen was CD4+ or CD8+ T cells sorted from blood, taken in a trial of the OX40 agonist ivuxolimab. The receptors here all came from an adult with an advanced solid tumor such as melanoma, head and neck, liver or kidney cancer.

J is TRBJ1-1 and V is TRBV20-1; D gene uncertain. The ends were cut back, 6 bases at V and 1 base at J, with 6 bases in the middle. Per the germline V gene, CDR1 is DFQATT and CDR2 is SNEGSKA (reference sequence). The CDR3 is 11 amino acids. DNA of the CDR3: TGCAGTGCCGCGGGGAACACTGAAGCTTTCTTT. This translates into CSAAGNTEAFF.

This clone was seen a single time. The V call is TRBV6-6, the J call TRBJ1-1; 7 bases fit TRBD1. Looked up from germline, CDR1 is MNHNY and CDR2 is SVGAGI (reference sequence). This CDR3 has 15 amino acids. Losses at the gene ends were 2 bases for V and 1 base for J; bases not matched to a gene: 4. Written as DNA, the CDR3 is TGTGCCAGCAGTTACACCTCAGGGGGGAACACTGAAGCTTTCTTT. Translating it yields CASSYTSGGNTEAFF.

The chain employs TRBV7-8 and TRBJ2-2, with 7 nucleotides matching TRBD1. CDR1 SGHVS and CDR2 FQNEAQ come from the germline V gene. The CDR3 has 14 residues. The V gene end was trimmed by 8 bases and the J gene end by 5 bases; junction bases not matched to a gene: 8. The CDR3 nucleotides are TGTGCCAGCCGCCTACTGACAGGGACCGGGGAGCTGTTTTTT. This codes for CASRLLTGTGELFF.

The chain combines TRBV13 with TRBJ2-7; a weak D match, TRBD2 (5 bases). The CDR3 is 12 amino acids. The germline gives CDR1 PRHDT, CDR2 FYEKMQ (reference sequence). Trimming stripped 5 bases from V and 2 bases from J, with 7 bases between. The chain's CDR3 is CASSQEAYEQYF. The CDR3 DNA is TGTGCCAGCAGCCAGGAGGCCTACGAGCAGTACTTC.

The rearrangement links TRBV18 to TRBJ2-6; D not resolved. CDR1 and CDR2 (germline): KGHSH, LQKENI. V dropped 5 bases and J dropped 0 bases, with 5 bases sitting between them. The CDR3 is 14 residues long. For the CDR3, the DNA is TGTGCCAGCTCAGGGGACTCTGGGGCCAACGTCCTGACTTTC. It yields the protein CASSGDSGANVLTF.

This chain joins TRBV23-1 and TRBJ1-5; TRBD1 might be the D (5 bases). TRBV23-1 is marked as an open reading frame, function uncertain. The CDR3 spans 18 residues. The V and J ends lost 0 bases and 7 bases respectively, with 22 bases between them. CDR3: CASSQSGRGAGILQPQHF. The CDR3 nucleotides read TGCGCCAGCAGTCAATCGGGGAGAGGGGCAGGGATCTTACAGCCCCAGCATTTT.

The chain carries TRBV4-1 and TRBJ2-2, with D possibly TRBD2 on 7 matching bases. Germline V lookup: CDR1 MGHRA, CDR2 YSYEKL. V was trimmed by 4 bases and J by 3 bases, leaving 12 bases between them. This CDR3 is built from 15 residues. The CDR3 protein is CASSPGGLDTGELFF. CDR3 bases: TGCGCCAGCAGCCCCGGGGGGCTCGACACCGGGGAGCTGTTTTTT.

The gene calls are TRBV29-1 and TRBJ2-3, with 7 bases identical to TRBD2. After removal of 6 bases from V and 4 bases from J, the junction contained 10 bases not matched to a gene. Germline-derived CDR1 and CDR2 are SQVTM and ANQGSEA. The CDR3 spans 14 residues. CDR3 in amino acids: CSVVLASGADTQYF. CDR3 coding DNA: TGCAGCGTAGTACTAGCGTCGGGGGCAGATACGCAGTATTTT.

The chain carries TRBV6-1 and TRBJ2-5; a possible D gene is TRBD1 (6 bases). The germline V gene encodes CDR1 MNHNS and CDR2 SASEGT. The V and J ends lost 5 bases and 5 bases respectively, with 9 bases between them. The CDR3 contains 12 residues. CDR3 region: CASSSTGETQYF. The CDR3, as DNA: TGTGCCAGCAGTAGTACAGGGGAGACCCAGTACTTC.

This sequence joins TRBV2 and TRBJ1-2; possibly TRBD1 for D (5 bases). From germline, CDR1 is SNHLY and CDR2 FYNNEI. The germline V and J ends were trimmed by 6 bases and 3 bases, with 14 bases remaining between them. The CDR3 length is 14 residues. CDR3 coding DNA: TGTGCCAGCAGAGATACCGGGACTGACTATGGCTACACCTTC. This gives the protein CASRDTGTDYGYTF.

This clone was seen a single time. This chain links TRBV4-1 with TRBJ1-2, with D hard to call. V shed 4 bases and J shed 2 bases, with 11 bases lying between them. CDR3 length equals 14 residues. CDR1 and CDR2 from the germline V gene are MGHRA and YSYEKL. CDR3: CASSPNDPNYGYTF. The CDR3 DNA reads TGCGCCAGCAGCCCCAACGACCCAAACTATGGCTACACCTTC.

This clone was observed a few times. The chain employs TRBV27 and TRBJ2-7, with TRBD1 matching 8 bases. The CDR3 runs 14 residues. Trimming at V came to 6 bases and at J to 3 bases, leaving 7 bases not matched to a gene. Germline CDR1 MNHEY, CDR2 SMNVEV (reference sequence). The CDR3 spells CASSRDRMNYEQYF. CDR3 nucleotide sequence: TGTGCCAGCAGCCGGGACAGGATGAACTACGAGCAGTACTTC.

This clone was found once. The chain uses TRBV5-6 and TRBJ2-6, with 10 bases that match TRBD1. This CDR3 contains 17 residues. Germline V gives CDR1 SGHDT, CDR2 YYEEEE. The trim removed 5 bases at V and 2 bases at J, leaving 7 bases unmatched. For the CDR3, the DNA is TGTGCCAGCAGTTTTGGGACAGGGGTAACTGGGGCCAACGTCCTGACTTTC. Translated, it gives CASSFGTGVTGANVLTF.

The V and J genes are TRBV7-8 and TRBJ1-5; 7 bases are a match to TRBD1. The CDR3 length is 14 residues. V was pared by 1 base and J by 4 bases, with 1 base of the junction left unmatched. In germline, CDR1 is SGHVS, CDR2 FQNEAQ. The chain's CDR3 is CASSLGDRNQPQHF. The CDR3 DNA reads TGTGCCAGCAGCTTAGGGGACAGAAATCAGCCCCAGCATTTT.

The rearrangement links TRBV5-6 to TRBJ1-4, with TRBD1 matching 8 bases. The trim removed 1 base at V and 0 bases at J, leaving 5 bases unmatched. The CDR3 consists of 17 residues. Germline CDR1 is SGHDT and CDR2 is YYEEEE. CDR3 coding DNA: TGTGCCAGCAGCTTGTCCAGGGGGCAGACAACTAATGAAAAACTGTTTTTT. Translating it yields CASSLSRGQTTNEKLFF.

V and J are TRBV6-5 and TRBJ2-1, with D perhaps matching TRBD1 or TRBD2 (6 bases each). The CDR3 is made up of 14 amino acids. V gave up 5 bases and J gave up 8 bases, with 16 bases separating them. CDR1 MNHEY and CDR2 SVGAGI come from the germline V gene. The CDR3 reads CASSDPGGRDEQFF. CDR3 sequence (DNA): TGTGCCAGCAGTGACCCTGGGGGGCGCGATGAGCAGTTCTTC.

V and J are TRBV6-1 and TRBJ2-7; weak D call: TRBD1 (6 bases). The V end lost 1 base, the J end lost 3 bases, and 10 bases lay between the germline ends. CDR3 size: 14 residues. Germline CDR1 reads MNHNS; CDR2 reads SASEGT. CDR3 in amino acids: CASSEGTVRYEQYF. CDR3 nucleotide sequence: TGTGCCAGCAGTGAAGGGACAGTACGCTACGAGCAGTACTTC.

The chain employs TRBV29-1 and TRBJ1-1, with D uncertain. The CDR3 is 12 amino acids. V was cut by 4 bases and J by 4 bases, with 10 bases left in between. Per germline, CDR1 SQVTM and CDR2 ANQGSEA. CDR3 DNA sequence: TGCAGCGTTGCTGGGTTGGGCACTGAAGCTTTCTTT. Its protein product is CSVAGLGTEAFF.

The chain uses TRBV6-1 and TRBJ1-5; D is ambiguous. Germline assignment: CDR1 MNHNS and CDR2 SASEGT. V was cut by 1 base and J by 1 base, with 5 bases left in between. This CDR3 comprises 14 residues. CDR3 sequence reads: CASSEVRSNQPQHF. The CDR3 DNA reads TGTGCCAGCAGTGAAGTTAGGAGCAATCAGCCCCAGCATTTT.

This chain links TRBV10-3 with TRBJ1-1, with D possibly TRBD1 on 5 matching bases. Trimming took 7 bases from V and 1 from J, leaving 13 bases between them. Germline CDR1 and CDR2: ENHRY and SYGVKD. The CDR3 is 14 amino acids. This chain's CDR3 is CAITKDGANTEAFF. DNA for the CDR3: TGTGCCATCACTAAAGACGGGGCGAACACTGAAGCTTTCTTT.

The chain combines TRBV7-2 with TRBJ2-1; maybe TRBD2 (7 bases). V was shortened by 0 bases and J by 0 bases, with 12 bases between the two germline ends. The germline V gene has CDR1 SGHTA and CDR2 FQGNSA. The CDR3 spans 17 residues. The CDR3 bases are TGTGCCAGCAGCTTAGCGCGGGGGCTTAGCTCCTACAATGAGCAGTTCTTC. Translation: CASSLARGLSSYNEQFF.